The T cell receptor beta chain described here comes from a study of T cells in Graves' hyperthyroidism and ophthalmopathy. In its sample, this clonotype was seen a few times. This CDR3 region has 12 residues. V was clipped by 4 bases and J by 13 bases, with 11 bases between them. The germline gives CDR1 MGHRA, CDR2 YSYEKL. The TCR beta CDR3 regions underwent amplification using RNA transcripts as the source. A set of HTBI primers served as the primers for a first-round RT-PCR of the TCR CDR3. MiXCR, applied by TCRdb to the multiplex PCR reads, yields one record per CDR3 protein. The sample lists nearly 750,000 distinct CDR3 sequences, approximately 40% seen once, with approximately 31% in the top ten.

This chain links TRBV4-1 with TRBJ1-6; no reliable D call. Sequenced material: blood. This TCR was sampled from a middle-aged woman with Graves' hyperthyroidism. The CDR3 bases are TGCGCCAGCAGCCCCCGTGGTGGTCCCCTCCACTTT. Amino acid sequence: CASSPRGGPLHF.